Listed here is a single TCR beta chain. The data derive from a study of control samples from healthy donors and cancer patients. The CDR3 has 18 residues. V gave up 6 bases and J gave up 0 bases, with 22 bases separating them. Per germline, CDR1 SGHRS and CDR2 YFSETQ. Sequencing used immunoSEQ multiplex PCR; TCRdb keeps in-frame clones, though not all of them. The sample includes 390,000 or so clones, 75% to 95% of them seen just once. The genes are TRBV5-1 and TRBJ2-1; no definite D call. Sequenced material: PBMCs. The source is a man aged 40-50 years with head and neck cancer. Here the CDR3 DNA reads TGCGCCAGCAAAGAAAGTTTCCGAGACGCTAGCTCCTACAATGAGCAGTTCTTC. It encodes CASKESFRDASSYNEQFF.